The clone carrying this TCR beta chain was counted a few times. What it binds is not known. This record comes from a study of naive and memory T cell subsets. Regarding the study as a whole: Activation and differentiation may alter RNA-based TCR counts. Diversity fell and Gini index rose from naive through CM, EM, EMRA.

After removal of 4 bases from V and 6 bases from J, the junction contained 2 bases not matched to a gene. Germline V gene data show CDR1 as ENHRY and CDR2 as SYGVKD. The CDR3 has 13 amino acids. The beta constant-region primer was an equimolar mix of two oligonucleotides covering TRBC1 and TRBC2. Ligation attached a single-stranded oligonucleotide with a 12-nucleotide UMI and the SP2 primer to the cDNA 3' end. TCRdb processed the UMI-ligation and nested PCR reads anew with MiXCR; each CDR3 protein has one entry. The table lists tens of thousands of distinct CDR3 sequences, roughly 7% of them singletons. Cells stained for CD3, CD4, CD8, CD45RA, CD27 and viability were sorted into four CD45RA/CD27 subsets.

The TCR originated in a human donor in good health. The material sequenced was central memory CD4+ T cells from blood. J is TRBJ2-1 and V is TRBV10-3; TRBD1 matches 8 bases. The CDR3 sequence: CAISVDRGNEQFF. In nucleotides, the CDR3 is TGTGCCATCAGTGTTGACAGGGGCAATGAGCAGTTCTTC.